These 26 T cell receptor beta chains were all obtained from the same sample, sequenced in a study of shared clonotypes between healthy human individuals. Assay used: immunoSEQ multiplex PCR; TCRdb lists only in-frame clones, some missing. The sample carries approximately 460,000 clones, approximately 71% recorded once. The sample consisted of PBMCs. These TCRs come from a woman in her 40s in good health. Some clones in this sample may be carry-over from other donors' samples.

The rearrangement uses TRBV28 and TRBJ2-1, with 11 bases aligning to TRBD1. V lost 6 bases, J lost 9 bases, and 10 bases stayed unmatched. Germline V gives CDR1 MDHEN, CDR2 SYDVKM. This CDR3 has 15 amino acids. The CDR3 nucleotides read TGTGCCAGCAGGCCTCCGGGACAGGGGGGTATTGAGCAGTTCTTC. Its translation: CASRPPGQGGIEQFF. Together with reference TRBV28 and TRBJ2-1, the CDR3 gives the full variable domain: DVKVTQSSRYLVKRTGEKVFLECVQDMDHENMFWYRQDPGLGLRLIYFSYDVKMKEKGDIPEGYSVSREKKERFSLILESASTNQTSMYLCASRPPGQGGIEQFFGPGTRLTVL.

The J gene is TRBJ1-5, the V gene TRBV18; 9 bases are a match to TRBD1. The CDR3 spans 15 residues. V lost 3 bases, J lost 3 bases, and 3 bases stayed unmatched. In germline, CDR1 is KGHSH, CDR2 LQKENI. The CDR3 DNA reads as TGTGCCAGCTCACCGGACAGGGGAAACAATCAGCCCCAGCATTTT. Its translation is CASSPDRGNNQPQHF.

This chain links TRBV18 with TRBJ2-7; the D gene is possibly TRBD1 (6 bases). With 2 bases removed from V and 5 bases from J, the gap between germline ends came to 16 bases. The length of the CDR3 is 15 residues. Germline V gene sequence: CDR1 KGHSH, CDR2 LQKENI. This CDR3 is CASSPSGDLENEQYF. The DNA for the CDR3 is TGTGCCAGCTCACCATCAGGGGATCTGGAGAACGAGCAGTACTTC.

At least ten counts were recorded for this clone. This chain joins TRBV11-3 and TRBJ1-5, with D unresolved. Germline V gene lookup returns CDR1 SGHNT and CDR2 YENEEA. The V end lost 5 bases, the J end lost 0 bases, and 5 bases lay between the germline ends. CDR3 length: 13 amino acids. The CDR3 coding sequence is TGTGCCAGCAGCAGATTTAGCAATCAGCCCCAGCATTTT. Amino acids: CASSRFSNQPQHF.

The chain recombines TRBV11-2 with TRBJ2-7; D not certain. V was clipped by 3 bases and J by 5 bases, with 5 bases between them. The CDR3 is made up of 11 amino acids. CDR1 and CDR2 (germline): SGHAT, FQNNGV. The CDR3 spells CASSLRDEQYF. In DNA, the CDR3 is TGTGCCAGCAGCTTGAGAGACGAGCAGTACTTC.

On this clone itself: Other nucleotide sequences from this sample produce the same CDR3. The chain links TRBV4-1 to TRBJ1-5, with D uncertain. The CDR3 totals 15 residues. The V gene lost 0 bases and the J gene lost 4 bases, with 10 bases spanning the gap. Per the germline V gene, CDR1 is MGHRA and CDR2 is YSYEKL. CDR3 protein: CASSQDGGPNQPQHF. In DNA, the CDR3 is TGCGCCAGCAGCCAAGACGGCGGACCGAATCAGCCCCAGCATTTT.

This clone appeared many times. V and J are TRBV28 and TRBJ2-1, with 8 positions matching TRBD2. Germline CDR1 and CDR2: MDHEN and SYDVKM. V lost 5 bases, J lost 15 bases, and 12 bases stayed unmatched. This CDR3 is built from 13 residues. CDR3: CASSPIAGRAPFF. In nucleotides, the CDR3 is TGTGCCAGCAGTCCCATAGCGGGACGGGCGCCGTTCTTC. Filled out from reference TRBV28 and TRBJ2-1, the complete variable domain reads DVKVTQSSRYLVKRTGEKVFLECVQDMDHENMFWYRQDPGLGLRLIYFSYDVKMKEKGDIPEGYSVSREKKERFSLILESASTNQTSMYLCASSPIAGRAPFFGPGTRLTVL.

This clone was seen only a few times. This clone may be a read error of a much larger clone one base away. Different DNA sequences within this sample yield the same CDR3. The chain uses TRBV29-1 and TRBJ1-1; D call uncertain. V lost 4 bases and J lost 1, with 4 bases in between. The CDR3 length is 11 residues. Germline CDR1 is SQVTM and CDR2 is ANQGSEA. The DNA of the CDR3 is TGCAGCGTTGTGGGGAACACTGAAGCTTTCTTT. Amino acids: CSVVGNTEAFF.

With respect to this clone: With only one base between it and a far larger clone, this is likely a read error. At the DNA level, this CDR3 is encoded by other sequences in the same sample as well. The chain links TRBV30 to TRBJ1-5, with 7 bases aligning to TRBD1. This CDR3 is 14 amino acids long. Looked up from germline, CDR1 is GTSNPN and CDR2 is SVGIG (reference sequence). The CDR3 reads CAWSVKGGRQPQHF. The CDR3 DNA is TGTGCCTGGAGTGTTAAAGGGGGCAGACAGCCTCAGCATTTT.

The chain is built from TRBV19 and TRBJ2-7; maybe TRBD1 (6 bases). Germline CDR1 and CDR2: LNHDA and SQIVND (reference sequence). This CDR3 is 15 amino acids long. With 2 bases removed from V and 2 bases from J, the gap between germline ends came to 13 bases. Here the CDR3 reads CASSIILTGAYEQYF. In nucleotides, the CDR3 is TGTGCCAGTAGTATAATTTTGACAGGAGCCTACGAGCAGTACTTC.

V and J are TRBV28 and TRBJ1-3; D remains ambiguous. V gave up 8 bases and J gave up 2 bases, with 22 bases separating them. Per the germline V gene, CDR1 is MDHEN and CDR2 is SYDVKM. This CDR3 has 17 residues. CDR3 protein: CASESNSGLITGNTIYF. In DNA, the CDR3 is TGTGCCAGCGAAAGTAACAGCGGACTTATAACTGGAAACACCATATATTTT.

The V gene is TRBV11-2, the J gene TRBJ2-5; TRBD2 matches 9 bases. Judging by the DNA end, TRBJ2-7 fits better; the J call may be wrong. The CDR3 runs 14 residues. Germline CDR1 SGHAT, CDR2 FQNNGV. The CDR3 DNA reads TGTGCCAGCAGCCCGGTAGCGGGAGTTTACGAGCAGTACTTC. Translating it yields CASSPVAGVYEQYF.

Notes on this clone: A far larger clone is only one base removed, so a read error is likely. This chain's CDR3 is CASSQDPRTQRGEQYF. CDR3 in DNA: TGCGCCAGCAGCCAAGACCCAAGGACGCAGAGGGGCGAGCAGTACTTC. The rearrangement joins TRBV4-1 to TRBJ2-7; the D gene could be TRBD1 or TRBD2 (5 bases each). V lost 0 bases to trimming and J lost 6 bases, with 18 bases between them. CDR1 is MGHRA and CDR2 is YSYEKL in the germline V gene. The CDR3 spans 16 residues.

The sample holds one count of this clone. This rearrangement joins TRBV25-1 to TRBJ2-7; D might be TRBD2 (6 bases). Trimming pared 4 bases from V and 7 bases from J, leaving 14 bases between. The CDR3 has 13 amino acids. The germline gives CDR1 MGHDK, CDR2 SYGVNS. CDR3 bases: TGTGCCAGCAGTGGCCCGGGGGAAGGGGAGCAGTACTTC. Amino acid sequence: CASSGPGEGEQYF.

This clone was counted between two and nine times. The chain recombines TRBV9 with TRBJ2-3; 14 bases agree with TRBD2. The CDR3 totals 19 residues. V was pared by 4 bases and J by 2 bases, with 12 bases of the junction left unmatched. CDR1 and CDR2 from the germline V gene are SGDLS and YYNGEE. CDR3 sequence: CASSIGTSGSPRFTDTQYF. CDR3 DNA sequence: TGTGCCAGCAGCATCGGGACTAGCGGGAGTCCTAGATTCACAGATACGCAGTATTTT.

In regard to this clone: This may stem from a read error, because a much larger clone lies one nucleotide away. This chain uses TRBV9 with TRBJ1-5, with D possibly matching TRBD1 (5 bases). The CDR3 has 15 residues. Trimming removed 4 bases from V and 5 bases from J, with 16 bases in between. CDR1 is SGDLS, CDR2 YYNGEE, per germline. The CDR3 spells CASSSHPGGDQPQHF. CDR3 in DNA: TGTGCCAGCAGCTCCCACCCGGGGGGAGATCAGCCCCAGCATTTT.

V and J are TRBV18 and TRBJ2-7; TRBD2 agrees at 8 bases. After removal of 2 bases from V and 3 bases from J, the junction contained 3 bases not matched to a gene. The length of the CDR3 is 14 residues. Per germline, CDR1 KGHSH and CDR2 LQKENI. CDR3 sequence (DNA): TGTGCCAGCTCACCAGAAGCGGGGGACTACGAGCAGTACTTC. This sequence encodes CASSPEAGDYEQYF.

This chain connects TRBV10-1 to TRBJ2-6, with TRBD1 matching over 8 bases. V shed 9 bases and J 0 bases; nucleotides not matched to a gene: 4. CDR1 WNHNN and CDR2 SYGVQD come from the germline V gene (reference sequence). The CDR3 contains 15 residues. The CDR3 loop reads CARITGGSGANVLTF. The DNA of the CDR3 is TGCGCCAGGATTACAGGGGGCTCTGGGGCCAACGTCCTGACTTTC.

V usage is TRBV2 and J usage is TRBJ1-1; a weak D match, TRBD1 (5 bases). CDR3 size: 13 residues. Trimming removed 6 bases at V and 3 bases at J, with 11 bases between. Germline CDR1 reads SNHLY; CDR2 reads FYNNEI. CDR3 nucleotides: TGTGCCAGCAGACCTGGGACCGACACTGAAGCTTTCTTT. Translated, it gives CASRPGTDTEAFF.

The rearrangement uses TRBV7-3 and TRBJ2-1, with a tentative D call TRBD2 (6 bases). The CDR3 loop spans 15 amino acids. Between the trimmed V and J ends, which lost 4 bases and 4 bases, there was a span of 14 bases. Germline loops: CDR1 SGHTA, CDR2 FQGTGA. The CDR3 sequence is CASSSASGPYNEQFF. DNA of the CDR3: TGTGCCAGCAGCTCAGCGAGCGGGCCATACAATGAGCAGTTCTTC.

The chain has TRBV5-4 and TRBJ2-5, with 8 positions matching TRBD2. CDR3 size: 15 residues. CDR1 is SGHNT, CDR2 YYREEE, per germline (reference sequence). After removal of 0 bases from V and 5 bases from J, the junction contained 6 bases not matched to a gene. CDR3 nucleotides: TGTGCCAGCAGCTTGGAACTAGCGGTGTCGGAGACCCAGTACTTC. Protein product: CASSLELAVSETQYF.

The J gene is TRBJ2-7, the V gene TRBV6-1; D remains ambiguous. The CDR3 has 13 residues. V gave up 7 bases and J gave up 2 bases, with 12 bases separating them. Germline assignment: CDR1 MNHNS and CDR2 SASEGT. The CDR3: CASTETAAYEQYF. The DNA of the CDR3 is TGTGCCAGCACGGAGACGGCGGCCTACGAGCAGTACTTC.

Remarks on this clone: This likely reflects a read error, since a far larger clone is one base away. V gene TRBV2 combines with J gene TRBJ2-5; 8 bases align to TRBD2. CDR1 is SNHLY and CDR2 is FYNNEI in the germline V gene. The CDR3 runs to 15 residues. As DNA, the CDR3 is TGTGCCAGCAGCGGCACTAGCGGAGCCAAAGAGACCCAGCACTTC. As protein: CASSGTSGAKETQHF.

The chain couples TRBV28 to TRBJ1-1; TRBD1 is a possible D gene (5 bases). CDR3 length equals 13 residues. Germline V gene lookup returns CDR1 MDHEN and CDR2 SYDVKM. V shed 2 bases and J shed 7 bases, with 11 bases lying between them. The CDR3 spells CASSLSRGREAFF. The CDR3 nucleotides are TGTGCCAGCAGTTTAAGTAGGGGCCGTGAAGCTTTCTTT.

Regarding this clone: A far larger clone is just one base off, so this is likely a read error. This chain connects TRBV15 to TRBJ2-7; D possibly corresponds to TRBD2 (5 bases). This CDR3 has 15 amino acids. Trimming took off 0 bases at V and 0 bases at J, with 9 bases between the two ends. The germline V gene has CDR1 LNHNV and CDR2 YYDKDF (reference sequence). The DNA for the CDR3 is TGTGCCACCAGCAGAGAGGAAGGGAGCTCCTACGAGCAGTACTTC. It is translated as CATSREEGSSYEQYF.

As concerns this clone: A single base is all that separates this from a far larger clone, so a read error is likely. Other DNA sequences within the sample encode an identical CDR3. The chain employs TRBV15 and TRBJ1-1, with D hard to call. CDR1 and CDR2 (germline): LNHNV, YYDKDF (reference sequence). The CDR3 has 15 residues. In DNA, the CDR3 is TGTGCCACCAGCAGCGGTTGGCCTATGAACACTGAAGCTTTCTTC. Translation: CATSSGWPMNTEAFF.